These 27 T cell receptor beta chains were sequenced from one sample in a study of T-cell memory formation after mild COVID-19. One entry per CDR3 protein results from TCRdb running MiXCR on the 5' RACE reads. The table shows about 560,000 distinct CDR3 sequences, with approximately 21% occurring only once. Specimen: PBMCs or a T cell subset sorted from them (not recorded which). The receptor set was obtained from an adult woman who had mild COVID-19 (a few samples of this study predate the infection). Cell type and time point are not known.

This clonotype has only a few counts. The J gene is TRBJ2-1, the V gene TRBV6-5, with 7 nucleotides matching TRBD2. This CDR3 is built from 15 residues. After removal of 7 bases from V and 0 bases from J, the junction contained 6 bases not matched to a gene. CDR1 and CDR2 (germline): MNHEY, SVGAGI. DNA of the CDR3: TGTGCCAGCATGGAAGCGGGGATCTCCTACAATGAGCAGTTCTTC. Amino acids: CASMEAGISYNEQFF.

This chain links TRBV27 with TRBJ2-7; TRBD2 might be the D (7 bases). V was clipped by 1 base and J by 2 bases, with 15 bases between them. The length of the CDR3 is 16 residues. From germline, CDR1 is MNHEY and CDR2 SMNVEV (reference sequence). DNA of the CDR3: TGTGCCAGCAGTTTATTCGCGGGGGCCGTAGCCTACGAGCAGTACTTC. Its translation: CASSLFAGAVAYEQYF.

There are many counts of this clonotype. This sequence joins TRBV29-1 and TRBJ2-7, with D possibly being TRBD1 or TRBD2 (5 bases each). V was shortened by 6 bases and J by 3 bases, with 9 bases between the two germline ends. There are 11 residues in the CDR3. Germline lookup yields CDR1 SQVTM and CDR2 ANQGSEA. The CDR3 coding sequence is TGCAGCGTGGGGGACGGCTACGAGCAGTACTTC. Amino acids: CSVGDGYEQYF.

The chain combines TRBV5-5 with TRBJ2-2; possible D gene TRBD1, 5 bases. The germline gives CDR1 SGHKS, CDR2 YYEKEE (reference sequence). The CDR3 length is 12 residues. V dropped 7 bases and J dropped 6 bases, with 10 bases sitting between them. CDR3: CASLRVPGELFF. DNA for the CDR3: TGTGCCAGCCTCAGGGTTCCCGGGGAGCTGTTTTTT.

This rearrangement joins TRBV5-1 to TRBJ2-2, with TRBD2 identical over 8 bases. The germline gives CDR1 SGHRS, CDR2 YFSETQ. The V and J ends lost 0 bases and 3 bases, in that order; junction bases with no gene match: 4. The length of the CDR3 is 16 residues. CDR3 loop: CASSLVAGGYTGELFF. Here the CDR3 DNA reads TGCGCCAGCAGCTTGGTCGCGGGGGGCTACACCGGGGAGCTGTTTTTT.

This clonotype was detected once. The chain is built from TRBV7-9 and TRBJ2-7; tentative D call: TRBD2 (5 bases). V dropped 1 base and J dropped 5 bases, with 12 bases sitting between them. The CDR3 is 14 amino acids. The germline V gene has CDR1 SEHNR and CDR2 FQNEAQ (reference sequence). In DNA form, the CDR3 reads TGTGCCAGCAGCTTAGGTGAGGGCGAGGACGAGCAGTACTTC. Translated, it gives CASSLGEGEDEQYF.

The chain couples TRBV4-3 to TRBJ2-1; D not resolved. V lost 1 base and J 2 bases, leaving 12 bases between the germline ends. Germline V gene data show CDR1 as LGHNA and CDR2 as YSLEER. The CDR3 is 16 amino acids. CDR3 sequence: CASSQVGTPTYNEQFF. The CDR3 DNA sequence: TGCGCCAGCAGCCAAGTGGGCACCCCAACCTACAATGAGCAGTTCTTC.

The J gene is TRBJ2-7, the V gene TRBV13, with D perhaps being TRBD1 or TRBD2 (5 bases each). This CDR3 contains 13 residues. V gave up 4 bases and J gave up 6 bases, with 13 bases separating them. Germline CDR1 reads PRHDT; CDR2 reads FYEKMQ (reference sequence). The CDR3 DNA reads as TGTGCCAGCAGCTCAGGGACCGATGCCGAGCAGTACTTC. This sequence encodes CASSSGTDAEQYF.

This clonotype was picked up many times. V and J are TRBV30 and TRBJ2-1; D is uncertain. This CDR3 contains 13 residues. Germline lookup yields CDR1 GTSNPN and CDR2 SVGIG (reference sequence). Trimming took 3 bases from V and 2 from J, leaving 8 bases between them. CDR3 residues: CAWRKAAYNEQFF. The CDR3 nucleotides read TGTGCCTGGAGGAAAGCCGCCTACAATGAGCAGTTCTTC.

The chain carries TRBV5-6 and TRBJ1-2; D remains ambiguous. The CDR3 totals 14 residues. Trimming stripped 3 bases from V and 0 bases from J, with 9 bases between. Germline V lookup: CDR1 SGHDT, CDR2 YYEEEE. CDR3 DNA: TGTGCCAGCAGCTCCCAAGGACCTAACTATGGCTACACCTTC. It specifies CASSSQGPNYGYTF. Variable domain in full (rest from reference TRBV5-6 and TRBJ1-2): DAGVTQSPTHLIKTRGQQVTLRCSPKSGHDTVSWYQQALGQGPQFIFQYYEEEERQRGNFPDRFSGHQFPNYSSELNVNALLLGDSALYLCASSSQGPNYGYTFGSGTRLTVV.

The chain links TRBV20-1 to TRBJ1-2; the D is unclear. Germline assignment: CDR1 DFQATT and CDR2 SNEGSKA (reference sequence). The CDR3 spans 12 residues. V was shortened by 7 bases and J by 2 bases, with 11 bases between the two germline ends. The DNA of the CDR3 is TGCAGTGAAAGTGCCGGGAACTATGGCTACACCTTC. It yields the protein CSESAGNYGYTF.

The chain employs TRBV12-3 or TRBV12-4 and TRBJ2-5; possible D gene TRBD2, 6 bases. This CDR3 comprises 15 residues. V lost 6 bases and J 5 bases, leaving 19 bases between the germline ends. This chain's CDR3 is CASSNLARSGETQYF. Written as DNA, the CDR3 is TGTGCCAGCAGCAATCTAGCGAGATCTGGGGAGACCCAGTACTTC.

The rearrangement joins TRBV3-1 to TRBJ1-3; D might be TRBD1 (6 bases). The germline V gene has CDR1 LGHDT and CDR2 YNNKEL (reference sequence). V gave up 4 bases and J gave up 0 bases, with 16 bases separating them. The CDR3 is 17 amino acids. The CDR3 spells CASSPKTGPHSGNTIYF. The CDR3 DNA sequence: TGTGCCAGCAGCCCCAAGACAGGTCCCCACTCTGGAAACACCATATATTTT.

The CDR3 coding sequence is TGTGCCAGCAGTTTTTCAGATAGCAATCAGCCCCAGCATTTT. This codes for CASSFSDSNQPQHF. The V and J genes are TRBV12-3 or TRBV12-4 and TRBJ1-5, with D unresolved. V was clipped by 3 bases and J by 0 bases, with 6 bases between them. This CDR3 contains 14 residues.

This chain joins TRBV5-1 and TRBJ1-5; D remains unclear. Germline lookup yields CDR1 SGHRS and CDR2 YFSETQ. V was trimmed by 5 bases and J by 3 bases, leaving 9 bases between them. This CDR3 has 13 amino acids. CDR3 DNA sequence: TGCGCCAGCAGGCTCGGAGACAATCAGCCCCAGCATTTT. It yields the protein CASRLGDNQPQHF. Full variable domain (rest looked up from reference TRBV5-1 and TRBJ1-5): KAGVTQTPRYLIKTRGQQVTLSCSPISGHRSVSWYQQTPGQGLQFLFEYFSETQRNKGNFPGRFSGRQFSNSRSEMNVSTLELGDSALYLCASRLGDNQPQHFGDGTRLSIL.

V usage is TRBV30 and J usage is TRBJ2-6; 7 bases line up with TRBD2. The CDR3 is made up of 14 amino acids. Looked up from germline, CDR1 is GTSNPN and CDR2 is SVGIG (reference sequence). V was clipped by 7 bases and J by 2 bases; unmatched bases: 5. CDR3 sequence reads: CASWGGAGANVLTF. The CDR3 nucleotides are TGTGCCTCCTGGGGGGGTGCTGGGGCCAACGTCCTGACTTTC.

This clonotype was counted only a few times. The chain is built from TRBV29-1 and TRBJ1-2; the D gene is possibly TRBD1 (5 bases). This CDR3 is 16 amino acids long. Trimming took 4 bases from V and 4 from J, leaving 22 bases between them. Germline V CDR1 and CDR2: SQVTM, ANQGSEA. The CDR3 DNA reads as TGCAGCGTTGTAGGGGACCCAACTACCGGGGGCTATGGCTACACCTTC. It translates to CSVVGDPTTGGYGYTF.

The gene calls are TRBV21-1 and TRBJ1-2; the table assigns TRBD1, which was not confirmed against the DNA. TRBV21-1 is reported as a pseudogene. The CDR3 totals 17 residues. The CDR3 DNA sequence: TGTGCCAGCAGCGTTCCCCGGGGGGGGGAAGCACTCTATGGCTACACCTTC. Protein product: CASSVPRGGEALYGYTF.

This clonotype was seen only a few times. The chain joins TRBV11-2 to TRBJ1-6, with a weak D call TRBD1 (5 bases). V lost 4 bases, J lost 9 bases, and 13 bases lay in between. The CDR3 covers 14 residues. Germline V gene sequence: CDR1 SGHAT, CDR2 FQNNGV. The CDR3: CASSSGTLISPLHF. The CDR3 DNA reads TGTGCCAGCAGCTCGGGGACGTTGATTTCACCCCTCCACTTT. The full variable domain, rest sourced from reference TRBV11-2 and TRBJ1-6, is EAGVAQSPRYKIIEKRQSVAFWCNPISGHATLYWYQQILGQGPKLLIQFQNNGVVDDSQLPKDRFSAERLKGVDSTLKIQPAKLEDSAVYLCASSSGTLISPLHFGNGTRLTVT.

CDR3 DNA: TGTGCCAGCAGTTTTCAGGACAGGGGCGCCCTGACTGAAGCTTTCTTT. Translated: CASSFQDRGALTEAFF. The rearrangement joins TRBV12-3 or TRBV12-4 to TRBJ1-1; 9 bases are shared with TRBD1. J gave up 5 bases and V 3 bases, and 10 bases lay outside the gene matches. The CDR3 contains 16 residues.

The CDR3 nucleotides are TGTGCCAGCGAAACTAGCGGGAGTGCAGATACGCAGTATTTT. Amino acid sequence: CASETSGSADTQYF. This sequence joins TRBV6-2 or TRBV6-3 and TRBJ2-3, with 11 bases matching TRBD2. The CDR3 runs to 14 residues. Germline V gene lookup returns CDR1 MNHEY and CDR2 SVGEGT. Trimming cost V 8 bases and J 4 bases; bases outside gene matches: 5.

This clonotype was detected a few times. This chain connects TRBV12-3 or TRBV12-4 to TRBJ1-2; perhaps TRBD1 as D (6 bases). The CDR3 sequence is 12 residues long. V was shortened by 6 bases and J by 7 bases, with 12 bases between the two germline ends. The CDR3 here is CASSLGQFGYTF. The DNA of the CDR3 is TGTGCCAGCAGCCTTGGACAGTTTGGCTACACCTTC.

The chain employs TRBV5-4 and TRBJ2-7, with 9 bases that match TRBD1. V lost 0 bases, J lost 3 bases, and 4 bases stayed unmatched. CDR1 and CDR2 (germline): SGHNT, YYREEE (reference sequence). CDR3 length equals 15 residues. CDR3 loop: CASSLEWGQGYEQYF. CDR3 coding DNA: TGTGCCAGCAGCTTGGAATGGGGACAGGGCTACGAGCAGTACTTC.

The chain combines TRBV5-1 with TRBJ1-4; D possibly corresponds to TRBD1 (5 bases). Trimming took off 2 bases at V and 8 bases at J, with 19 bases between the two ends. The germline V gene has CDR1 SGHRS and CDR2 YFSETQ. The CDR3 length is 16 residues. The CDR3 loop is CASSFEAGPTKEKLFF. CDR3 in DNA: TGCGCCAGCAGCTTCGAGGCGGGACCAACGAAGGAAAAACTGTTTTTT.

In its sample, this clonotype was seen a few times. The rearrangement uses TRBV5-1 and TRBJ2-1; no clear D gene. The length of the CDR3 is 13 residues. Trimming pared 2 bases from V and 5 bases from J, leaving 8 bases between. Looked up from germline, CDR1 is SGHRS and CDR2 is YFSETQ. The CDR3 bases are TGCGCCAGCAGCTTTTACTCTCACAATGAGCAGTTCTTC. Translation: CASSFYSHNEQFF.

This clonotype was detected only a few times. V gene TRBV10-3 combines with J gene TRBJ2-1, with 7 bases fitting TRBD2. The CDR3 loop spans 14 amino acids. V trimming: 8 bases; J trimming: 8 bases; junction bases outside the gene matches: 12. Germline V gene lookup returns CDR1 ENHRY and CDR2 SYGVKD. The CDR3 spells CAIGRGNVNDEQFF. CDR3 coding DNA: TGTGCCATCGGGCGGGGGAACGTTAACGATGAGCAGTTCTTC.

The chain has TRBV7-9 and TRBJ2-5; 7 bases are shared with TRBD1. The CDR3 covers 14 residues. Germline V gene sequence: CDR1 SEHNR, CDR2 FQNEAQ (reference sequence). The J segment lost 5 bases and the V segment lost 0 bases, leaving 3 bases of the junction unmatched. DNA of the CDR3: TGTGCCAGCAGCTTAGCGACAGGGCAGGAGACCCAGTACTTC. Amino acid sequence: CASSLATGQETQYF.